The rows below give T cell receptor beta chains drawn from one sample of a study of long-term antiretroviral therapy in people with HIV. Data came from immunoSEQ multiplex PCR; TCRdb stores just in-frame clones and leaves some out. The table lists over 25,000 clones, 95% to 98% of them singletons. This specimen consisted of unsorted PBMCs, obtained 7.6 years after starting antiretroviral therapy. All receptors derive from a young man with HIV. The CDR3 runs from the conserved cysteine through the conserved F or W. A D gene is named only where the DNA matches it firmly. Where a row states a size, it is once, few, many or the class of an expanded clone; other rows omit it.

TGTGCCAGCAGCCAAGTACGGGGCACTGAAGCTTTCTTT,CASSQVRGTEAFF,TRBV14,13,NA,NA,TRBJ1-1
TGTGCCATCAGAGATCCGGGATCCAATGAGCAGTTCTTC,CAIRDPGSNEQFF,TRBV10-3,13,NA,NA,TRBJ2-1
TGTGCCAGCAGTTTAAGGCTGGACTACGAGCAGTACTTC,CASSLRLDYEQYF,TRBV27,13,NA,NA,TRBJ2-7
TGTGCCTGGAGTGTGGTGTACTATGGCTACACCTTC,CAWSVVYYGYTF,TRBV30,12,NA,NA,TRBJ1-2
TGTGCCAGCAAGCGGGATAGCAATCAGCCCCAGCATTTT,CASKRDSNQPQHF,TRBV2,13,NA,once,TRBJ1-5
TGTGCCAGCAGCTTGTTGCAGGGGGTCGGGGAGCAGTACTTC,CASSLLQGVGEQYF,TRBV5-5,14,TRBD1,NA,TRBJ2-7
TGTGCCAGCAGCTTAGCACCTCCGGGACGCCACCAAGAGACCCAGTACTTC,CASSLAPPGRHQETQYF,TRBV7-8,17,NA,NA,TRBJ2-5
TGTGCCAGCAGTGAAGGGGTCGCTTCCGGGGAGCTGTTTTTT,CASSEGVASGELFF,TRBV6-1,14,NA,NA,TRBJ2-2
TGTGCCAGCGTCGCAGCGGGGGATTCCTACGAGCAGTACTTC,CASVAAGDSYEQYF,TRBV6-6,14,TRBD2,NA,TRBJ2-7
TGTGCCAGCAGCGTCGAGGGGAAGCATTTCTACAATGAGCAGTTCTTC,CASSVEGKHFYNEQFF,TRBV9,16,NA,NA,TRBJ2-1
TGTGCCGTCAGGACAGGCCTCGCCAATGAGCAGTTCTTC,CAVRTGLANEQFF,TRBV2,13,TRBD1,once,TRBJ2-1
TGTGCCAGCAGAAACGTGCCGGGGGAGCAGTACTTC,CASRNVPGEQYF,TRBV6-5,12,NA,NA,TRBJ2-7
TGTGCCATTACGCTGGGCACAGATACGCAGTATTTT,CAITLGTDTQYF,TRBV7-9,12,NA,NA,TRBJ2-3
TGTGCCAGCATCTCGAGCGGGGGCCAGCCCCAGCATTTT,CASISSGGQPQHF,TRBV6-6,13,NA,NA,TRBJ1-5
TGTGCCAGCAGTTACTCAGGCGTCCGGGACCAAACCTTT,CASSYSGVRDQTF,TRBV6-6,13,NA,NA,TRBJ1-6
TGTGCCAGCAGGGCGAACACTGAAGCTTTCTTT,CASRANTEAFF,TRBV2,11,NA,NA,TRBJ1-1
TGTGCCAGTAGTCCTGGACGGCTTAATCAGCCCCAGCATTTT,CASSPGRLNQPQHF,TRBV19,14,NA,NA,TRBJ1-5
TGTGCCAGCAGCCTGAAAATTGGGGGGCAAAAACTGTTTTTT,CASSLKIGGQKLFF,TRBV6-5,14,NA,NA,TRBJ1-4
TGTGCCAGCAGCTTATCAGGACAGACTGGAAACACCATATATTTT,CASSLSGQTGNTIYF,TRBV11-2,15,NA,few,TRBJ1-3
TGCGCCAGCAGCCAAGATGACGGAATCTACGAGCAGTACTTC,CASSQDDGIYEQYF,TRBV4-3,14,NA,NA,TRBJ2-7
TGTGCTTCAATCACGGGGGTTAACACTGAAGCTTTCTTT,CASITGVNTEAFF,TRBV6-5,13,NA,NA,TRBJ1-1
TGCGCCAGCAGCTCGAACCCGGGCGGCACAGATACGCAGTATTTT,CASSSNPGGTDTQYF,TRBV5-1,15,NA,NA,TRBJ2-3
TGTGCCATCGGGTCAGATAATTCACCCCTCCACTTT,CAIGSDNSPLHF,TRBV10-3,12,NA,NA,TRBJ1-6
TGTGCTAGTGGTTTGTTAGCCGGGACCCCAGTCGGAAACACCATATATTTT,CASGLLAGTPVGNTIYF,TRBV12-5,17,NA,once,TRBJ1-3
TGTGCCAGCAGCCCACTAGCGGGAGGCTCTTCAGATACGCAGTATTTT,CASSPLAGGSSDTQYF,TRBV7-3,16,TRBD2,NA,TRBJ2-3
TGTGCCAGCAGCTTGCTGGGGGGAGTCTACGAGCAGTACTTC,CASSLLGGVYEQYF,TRBV7-9,14,NA,NA,TRBJ2-7
TGTGCCAGCAGCTTAACTGTCAGGGGGCAGTCCTACAATGAGCAGTTCTTC,CASSLTVRGQSYNEQFF,TRBV7-3,17,TRBD1,NA,TRBJ2-1
TGTGCCAGCAGCTTGGCGGGACTCCATTTCTTC,CASSLAGLHFF,TRBV5-6,11,NA,NA,TRBJ2-1
TGCAGCGCCTCCCGGGACTCCGGGGGTAGCGAGCAGTACTTC,CSASRDSGGSEQYF,TRBV29-1,14,NA,NA,TRBJ2-7
TGTGCCATCAGTGAGTCGCCAACAGGGGGAGAGCAGTACTTC,CAISESPTGGEQYF,TRBV10-3,14,TRBD1,once,TRBJ2-7
TGTGCCAGCTCACCAGTGACTAGCGGGGAAAATGAGCAGTTCTTC,CASSPVTSGENEQFF,TRBV18,15,TRBD2,NA,TRBJ2-1
TGTGCTAGTGGGACCCTTAGTCGTGCGCAGTATTTT,CASGTLSRAQYF,TRBV12-5,12,NA,NA,TRBJ2-3
TGTGCCAGCATTCCGACAGGGGCTCTGACTGAAGCTTTCTTT,CASIPTGALTEAFF,TRBV6-5,14,TRBD1,once,TRBJ1-1
TGTGCCAGCAGCGTACGACAGGGTCGGAGCGGGGAGCTGTTTTTT,CASSVRQGRSGELFF,TRBV9,15,TRBD1,NA,TRBJ2-2
TGTGCCATCAGTGAGTCCGGTGGACAGCCTAACTATGGCTACACCTTC,CAISESGGQPNYGYTF,TRBV10-3,16,NA,NA,TRBJ1-2
TGTGCCAGCAGTTCGTTTCTAAGGGGGCGGGTTCAGCCCCAGCATTTT,CASSSFLRGRVQPQHF,TRBV27,16,TRBD1,NA,TRBJ1-5
TGTGCCAGGGATGTAGTCTCTGGAAACACCATATATTTT,CARDVVSGNTIYF,TRBV6-5,13,NA,NA,TRBJ1-3
TGTGCCAGCCGCGGGGGGTTCAACACAGATACGCAGTATTTT,CASRGGFNTDTQYF,TRBV2,14,TRBD2,NA,TRBJ2-3
TGTGCCAGCAGCTCTGGACTGTCCTACGAGCAGTACTTC,CASSSGLSYEQYF,TRBV13,13,NA,NA,TRBJ2-7
TGTGCCAGCAGGACCCGGTCGGTTTGGAACGAGCAGTACTTC,CASRTRSVWNEQYF,TRBV2,14,NA,few,TRBJ2-7
TGCGCCAGCAGCCCTAGACAGGGGTCCTACGAGCAGTACTTC,CASSPRQGSYEQYF,TRBV4-1,14,TRBD1,NA,TRBJ2-7
TGTGCCAGCAGTTACTCGCTGAACACCGGGGAGCTGTTTTTT,CASSYSLNTGELFF,TRBV6-5,14,NA,NA,TRBJ2-2
TGTGCCAGCAGCTTAGCAGGGGGGAGCACTGAAGCTTTCTTT,CASSLAGGSTEAFF,TRBV7-9,14,NA,NA,TRBJ1-1
TGTGCCAGCAGATTGGGCGAATTGAACACTGAAGCTTTCTTT,CASRLGELNTEAFF,TRBV7-9,14,NA,NA,TRBJ1-1
TGTGCCAGCAGAGAAGGGACGGTCCTCCAGGCCGATCATCAGCCCCAGCATTTT,CASREGTVLQADHQPQHF,TRBV9,18,NA,NA,TRBJ1-5
TGTGCCAGCAGCTTGTGGAGGGGGCCAGCCACTGAAGCTTTCTTT,CASSLWRGPATEAFF,TRBV5-5,15,TRBD1,NA,TRBJ1-1
TGCAGCGCCATGGGCTCGGTGTCAGATACGCAGTATTTT,CSAMGSVSDTQYF,TRBV29-1,13,NA,NA,TRBJ2-3